This TCR beta chain came from a study of T-cell memory formation after mild COVID-19. Study-wide background: The TCR clusters were mostly specific to one donor. Overall study results and limits: Later expanders leaned CD4+, whereas clones that contracted between day 15 and 85 were balanced CD4/CD8. Mainly CM and EM harbored the contracting CD4+ clones; mainly EMRA harbored the CD8+ ones. In pre-infection memory, a portion of responding clones appeared, which suggested that cross-reactive memory joined.

In the case of this clonotype: Its antigen is as yet unknown.

Between the trimmed V and J ends, which lost 5 bases and 4 bases, there was a span of 17 bases. Germline CDR1 and CDR2: SGHNT and YENEEA. The length of the CDR3 is 15 residues. TCRdb re-called the 5' RACE reads through MiXCR, storing one row per CDR3 protein. The data contain 200,000 to 250,000 distinct CDR3 sequences, roughly 10% of them singletons. The chain recombines TRBV11-3 with TRBJ2-5, with unresolved D. The origin of this receptor is a man aged 18 to 30 who had mild COVID-19 (a few samples of this study predate the infection). Cell type and time point are not known. Source material: PBMCs or a T cell subset sorted from them (not recorded which). In nucleotides, the CDR3 is TGTGCCAGCAGCACCCACCCCGGTCCGGCAGAGACCCAGTACTTC. This translates into CASSTHPGPAETQYF.